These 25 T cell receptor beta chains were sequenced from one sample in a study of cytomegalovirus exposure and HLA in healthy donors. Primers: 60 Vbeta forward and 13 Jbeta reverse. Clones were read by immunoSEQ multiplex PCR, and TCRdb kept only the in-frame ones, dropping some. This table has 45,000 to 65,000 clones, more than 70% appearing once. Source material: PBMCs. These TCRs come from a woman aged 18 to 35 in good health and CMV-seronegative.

The CDR3: CASSSSRRTETGELFF. CDR3 nucleotide sequence: TGTGCCAGCAGCTCCTCCCGGAGGACAGAAACCGGGGAGCTGTTTTTT. The gene calls are TRBV5-6 and TRBJ2-2, with D perhaps matching TRBD1 (6 bases). The length of the CDR3 is 16 residues. Germline assignment: CDR1 SGHDT and CDR2 YYEEEE. V lost 3 bases to trimming and J lost 5 bases, with 17 bases between them. Supplemented by reference TRBV5-6 and TRBJ2-2, the full variable domain reads DAGVTQSPTHLIKTRGQQVTLRCSPKSGHDTVSWYQQALGQGPQFIFQYYEEEERQRGNFPDRFSGHQFPNYSSELNVNALLLGDSALYLCASSSSRRTETGELFFGEGSRLTVL.

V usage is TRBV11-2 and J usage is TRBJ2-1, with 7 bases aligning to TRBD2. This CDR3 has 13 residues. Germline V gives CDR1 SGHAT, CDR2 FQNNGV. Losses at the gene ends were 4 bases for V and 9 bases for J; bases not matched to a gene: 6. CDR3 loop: CASSSGGYGEQFF. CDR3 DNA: TGTGCCAGCAGCTCCGGGGGGTACGGTGAGCAGTTCTTC.

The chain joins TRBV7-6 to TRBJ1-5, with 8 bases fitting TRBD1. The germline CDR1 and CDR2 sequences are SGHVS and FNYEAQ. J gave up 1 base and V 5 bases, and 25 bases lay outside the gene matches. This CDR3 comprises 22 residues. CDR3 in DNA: TGTGCCAGCAGCCCTGATTCCCAGACAGGGGCGTGGGGGATTGAGAGCAATCAGCCCCAGCATTTT. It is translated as CASSPDSQTGAWGIESNQPQHF.

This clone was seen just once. The CDR3 here is CASSEDRVGYTF. The CDR3 region has the DNA TGTGCCAGCAGCGAGGACAGGGTCGGCTACACCTTC. V usage is TRBV5-6 and J usage is TRBJ1-2; 8 nucleotides line up with TRBD1. The V gene's germline CDR1 is SGHDT and CDR2 YYEEEE. Losses at the gene ends were 4 bases for V and 8 bases for J; bases not matched to a gene: 4. The length of the CDR3 is 12 residues.

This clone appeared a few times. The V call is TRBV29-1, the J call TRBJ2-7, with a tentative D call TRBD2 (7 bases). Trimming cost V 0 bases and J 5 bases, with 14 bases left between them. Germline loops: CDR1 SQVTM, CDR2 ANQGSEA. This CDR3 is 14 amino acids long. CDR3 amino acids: CSVEEGGRVNEQYF. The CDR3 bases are TGCAGCGTTGAAGAGGGGGGGCGCGTCAACGAGCAGTACTTC.

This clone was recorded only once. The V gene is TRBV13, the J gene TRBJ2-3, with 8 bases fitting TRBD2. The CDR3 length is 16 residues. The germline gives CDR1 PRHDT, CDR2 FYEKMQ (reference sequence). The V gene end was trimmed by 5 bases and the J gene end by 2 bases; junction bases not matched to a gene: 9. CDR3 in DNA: TGTGCCAGCAGCCCAACAATAGCGGGACCCACAGATACGCAGTATTTT. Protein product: CASSPTIAGPTDTQYF.

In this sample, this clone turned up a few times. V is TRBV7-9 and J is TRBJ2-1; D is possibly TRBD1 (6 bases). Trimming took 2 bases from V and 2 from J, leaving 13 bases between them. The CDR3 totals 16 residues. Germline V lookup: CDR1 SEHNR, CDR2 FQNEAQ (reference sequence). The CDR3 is CASSLPGTRAYNEQFF. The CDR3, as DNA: TGTGCCAGCAGCTTACCCGGGACACGGGCCTACAATGAGCAGTTCTTC.

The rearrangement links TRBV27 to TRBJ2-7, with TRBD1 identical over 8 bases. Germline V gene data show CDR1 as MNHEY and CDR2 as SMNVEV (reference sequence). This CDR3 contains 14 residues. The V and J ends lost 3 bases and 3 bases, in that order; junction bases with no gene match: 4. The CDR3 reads CASSLTGERYEQYF. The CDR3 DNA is TGTGCCAGCAGTTTGACAGGGGAGCGCTACGAGCAGTACTTC.

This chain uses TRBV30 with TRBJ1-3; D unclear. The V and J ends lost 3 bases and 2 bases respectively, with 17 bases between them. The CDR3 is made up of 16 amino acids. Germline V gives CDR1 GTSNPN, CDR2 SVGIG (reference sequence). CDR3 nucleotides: TGTGCCTGGAGCCACCCCTCGTCAGGCGCTGGAAACACCATATATTTT. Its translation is CAWSHPSSGAGNTIYF. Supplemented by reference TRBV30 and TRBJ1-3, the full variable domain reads SQTIHQWPATLVQPVGSPLSLECTVEGTSNPNLYWYRQAAGRGLQLLFYSVGIGQISSEVPQNLSASRPQDRQFILSSKKLLLSDSGFYLCAWSHPSSGAGNTIYFGEGSWLTVV.

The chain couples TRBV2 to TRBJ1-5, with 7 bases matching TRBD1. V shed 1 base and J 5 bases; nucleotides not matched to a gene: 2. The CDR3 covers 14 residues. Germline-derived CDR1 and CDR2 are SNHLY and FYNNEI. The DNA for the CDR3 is TGTGCCAGCAGTGAAGTAGACAGGGATCAGCCCCAGCATTTT. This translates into CASSEVDRDQPQHF.

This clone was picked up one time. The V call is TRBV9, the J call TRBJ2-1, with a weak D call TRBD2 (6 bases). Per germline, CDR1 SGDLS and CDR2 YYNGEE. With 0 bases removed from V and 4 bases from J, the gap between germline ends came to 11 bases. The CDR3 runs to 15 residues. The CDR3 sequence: CASSVEAGTYNEQFF. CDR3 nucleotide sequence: TGTGCCAGCAGCGTAGAGGCGGGGACGTACAATGAGCAGTTCTTC.

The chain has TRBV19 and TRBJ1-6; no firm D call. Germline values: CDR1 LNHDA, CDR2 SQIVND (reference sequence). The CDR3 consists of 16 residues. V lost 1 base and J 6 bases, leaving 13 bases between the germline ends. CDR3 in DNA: TGTGCCAGTAGTATAGGGCGCGGGTCTACTAATTCACCCCTCCACTTT. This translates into CASSIGRGSTNSPLHF.

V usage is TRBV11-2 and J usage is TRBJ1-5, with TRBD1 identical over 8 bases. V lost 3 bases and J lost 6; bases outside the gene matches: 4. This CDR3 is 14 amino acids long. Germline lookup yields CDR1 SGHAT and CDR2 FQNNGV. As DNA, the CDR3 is TGTGCCAGCAGCTTGACAGGGGTGGGTCAGCCCCAGCATTTT. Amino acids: CASSLTGVGQPQHF.

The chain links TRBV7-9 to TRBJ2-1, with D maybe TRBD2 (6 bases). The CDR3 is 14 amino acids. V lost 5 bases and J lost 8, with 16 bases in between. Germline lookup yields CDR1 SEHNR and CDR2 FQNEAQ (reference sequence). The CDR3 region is CASSLSSWGDEQFF. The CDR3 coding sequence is TGTGCCAGCAGCCTATCGTCTTGGGGGGATGAGCAGTTCTTC.

In DNA, the CDR3 is TGTGCCAGCAGCGCTCCGGGACTACGAGATGAGCAGTTCTTC. Translation gives CASSAPGLRDEQFF. The rearrangement links TRBV5-6 to TRBJ2-1; 7 nucleotides match TRBD2. The CDR3 has 14 amino acids. Per the germline V gene, CDR1 is SGHDT and CDR2 is YYEEEE. V lost 4 bases to trimming and J lost 8 bases; unmatched junction nucleotides: 9.

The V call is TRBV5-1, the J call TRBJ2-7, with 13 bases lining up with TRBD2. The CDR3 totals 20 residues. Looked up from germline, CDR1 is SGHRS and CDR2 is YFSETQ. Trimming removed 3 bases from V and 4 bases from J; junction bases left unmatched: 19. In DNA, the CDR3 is TGCGCCAGCAGCTGGACTAGGTCCCTAACTAGCGGGAGGGTTCCGTACGAGCAGTACTTC. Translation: CASSWTRSLTSGRVPYEQYF.

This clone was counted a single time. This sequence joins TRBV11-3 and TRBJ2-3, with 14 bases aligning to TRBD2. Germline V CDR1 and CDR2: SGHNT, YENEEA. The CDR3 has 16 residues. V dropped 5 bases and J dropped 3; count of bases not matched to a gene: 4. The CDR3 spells CASSPGTSGRTDTQYF. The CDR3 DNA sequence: TGTGCCAGCAGCCCAGGGACTAGCGGGAGAACAGATACGCAGTATTTT.

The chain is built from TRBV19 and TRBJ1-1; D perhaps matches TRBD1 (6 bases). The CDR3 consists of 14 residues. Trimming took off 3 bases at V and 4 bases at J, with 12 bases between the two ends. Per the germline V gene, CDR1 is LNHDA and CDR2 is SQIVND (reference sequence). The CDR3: CASSIPGRGTEAFF. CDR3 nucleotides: TGTGCCAGTAGTATTCCAGGCAGGGGCACTGAAGCTTTCTTT.

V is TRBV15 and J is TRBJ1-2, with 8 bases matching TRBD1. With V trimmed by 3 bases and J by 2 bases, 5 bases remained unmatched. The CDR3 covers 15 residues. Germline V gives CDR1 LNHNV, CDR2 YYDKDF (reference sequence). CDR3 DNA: TGTGCCACCAGCAGCACCACAGGGGGGAACTATGGCTACACCTTC. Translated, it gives CATSSTTGGNYGYTF.

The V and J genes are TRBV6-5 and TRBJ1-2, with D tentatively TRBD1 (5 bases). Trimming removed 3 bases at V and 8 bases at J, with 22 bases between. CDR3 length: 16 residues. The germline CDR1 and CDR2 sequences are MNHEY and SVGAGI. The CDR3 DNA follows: TGTGCCAGCAGTTATAACAAGTTTGAGGGACTGGGAGGCTACACCTTC. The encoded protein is CASSYNKFEGLGGYTF.

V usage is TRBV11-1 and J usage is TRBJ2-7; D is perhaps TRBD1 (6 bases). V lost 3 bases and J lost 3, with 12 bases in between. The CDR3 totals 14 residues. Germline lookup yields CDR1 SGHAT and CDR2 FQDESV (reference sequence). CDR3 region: CASSFGGQYYEQYF. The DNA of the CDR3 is TGTGCCAGCAGCTTTGGCGGACAGTACTACGAGCAGTACTTC.

DNA for the CDR3: TGTGCCAGCAGCCTTAGCGGGAGGTGGGGCACAGATACGCAGTATTTT. Its translation is CASSLSGRWGTDTQYF. The chain is built from TRBV7-2 and TRBJ2-3; 10 nucleotides line up with TRBD2. The CDR3 spans 16 residues. The J segment lost 1 base and the V segment lost 5 bases, leaving 6 bases of the junction unmatched. Germline CDR1 reads SGHTA; CDR2 reads FQGNSA.

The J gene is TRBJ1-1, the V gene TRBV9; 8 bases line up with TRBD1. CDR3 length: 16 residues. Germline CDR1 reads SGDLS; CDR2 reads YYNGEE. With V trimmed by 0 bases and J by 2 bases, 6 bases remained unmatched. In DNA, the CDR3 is TGTGCCAGCAGCGTAGGCAGGGGGCAAGAAAACACTGAAGCTTTCTTT. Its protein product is CASSVGRGQENTEAFF.

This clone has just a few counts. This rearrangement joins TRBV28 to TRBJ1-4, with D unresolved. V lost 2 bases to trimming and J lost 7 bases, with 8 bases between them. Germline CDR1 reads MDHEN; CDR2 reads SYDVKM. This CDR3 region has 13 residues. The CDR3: CASSLRRGEKLFF. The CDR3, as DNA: TGTGCCAGCAGTTTACGGCGCGGTGAAAAACTGTTTTTT.

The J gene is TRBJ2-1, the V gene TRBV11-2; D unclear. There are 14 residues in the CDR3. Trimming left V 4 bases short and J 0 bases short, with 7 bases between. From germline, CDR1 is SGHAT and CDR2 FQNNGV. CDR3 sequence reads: CASSSESSYNEQFF. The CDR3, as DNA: TGTGCCAGCAGCTCTGAGAGCTCCTACAATGAGCAGTTCTTC.